The present TCR beta chain was sequenced within a study of technical replicates of blood from several donors. Libraries were prepared by immunoSEQ multiplex PCR; TCRdb keeps only in-frame clonotypes and omits some of them. The repertoire has some 80,000 clones, 85% to 95% of them found once; the top ten carry over 0.4%. The CDR3 runs to 14 residues. The germline gives CDR1 MNHEY, CDR2 SMNVEV (reference sequence). V lost 5 bases to trimming and J lost 3 bases; unmatched junction nucleotides: 6. The sequence was collected from a human donor in good health. Specimen: T cells isolated from PBMCs. This sequence joins TRBV27 and TRBJ2-5; the match to TRBD1 covers 7 bases. The CDR3 DNA reads TGTGCCAGCAGTCCGGACAGGTGGGAAGAGACCCAGTACTTC. Protein sequence: CASSPDRWEETQYF.